This T cell receptor beta chain was captured by sequencing in a study of CD8 T cells in ankylosing spondylitis. Concerning this clonotype itself: The antigen remains undetermined.

V was pared by 0 bases and J by 4 bases, with 7 bases of the junction left unmatched. The CDR3 consists of 17 residues. Germline CDR1 LNHNV, CDR2 YYDKDF (reference sequence). Whole-study findings and limits: Significant enrichment of disease-linked clones was reportedly seen in matched ankylosing spondylitis synovial fluid. Disease-linked clones bore a CD8+ phenotype, appearing relatively rarely in peripheral blood. What appeared characteristic of ankylosing spondylitis blood was a TCR beta motif of several highly homologous variants.

By quantitative 5'-RACE with molecular barcodes, the TCR beta libraries were made. MiXCR, run by TCRdb on the 5' RACE reads, gives a single entry per CDR3 protein. Here the sample spans 250,000 or so distinct CDR3 sequences, 18% being singletons. The receptor was derived from a male donor with ankylosing spondylitis or in good health (not recorded which). The chain combines TRBV15 with TRBJ2-2, with 8 bases identical to TRBD2. Material for sequencing was blood, either unsorted or a sorted T cell fraction (not recorded which). CDR3 protein: CATSRDRLAGSTGELFF. The CDR3 DNA is TGTGCCACCAGCAGAGATCGCCTAGCGGGCTCCACCGGGGAGCTGTTTTTT. Supplemented by reference TRBV15 and TRBJ2-2, the full variable domain reads DAMVIQNPRYQVTQFGKPVTLSCSQTLNHNVMYWYQQKSSQAPKLLFHYYDKDFNNEADTPDNFQSRRPNTSFCFLDIRSPGLGDTAMYLCATSRDRLAGSTGELFFGEGSRLTVL.